This TCR beta chain was recovered during a study of radiotherapy plus CTLA-4 blockade in lung cancer. In the study overall: Objective response was observed in about 19% of patients, and disease control in roughly 30%.

The germline V gene encodes CDR1 MDHEN and CDR2 SYDVKM. Trimming removed 6 bases at V and 4 bases at J, with 18 bases between. The CDR3 is 15 residues long. TCRdb's table, derived via immunoSEQ multiplex PCR, lists solely in-frame clones and lacks some. Of roughly 66,000 clones in the sample, about four fifths are singletons; the top ten hold less than 5%. In chemo-refractory metastatic non-small-cell lung cancer, patients got ipilimumab CTLA-4 blockade together with focal radiation. Study-level points and caveats: Best predicting response, reportedly, were early blood T cell clone dynamics, with interferon-beta. After radiotherapy and ipilimumab, tumor-derived clones expanded in peripheral blood.

To note about this clone: What it binds is unknown. The sample has other DNA sequences that encode this CDR3 too.

This TCR was recovered from a human donor with non-small cell lung cancer who had a partial response to radiotherapy plus ipilimumab. The input for sequencing was peripheral blood, taken from a patient treated with radiotherapy plus ipilimumab. The chain employs TRBV28 and TRBJ1-2; maybe TRBD1 (6 bases). This CDR3 is CASSPVGGAVYGYTF. CDR3 coding DNA: TGTGCCAGCAGCCCCGTGGGGGGGGCGGTCTATGGCTACACCTTC.